What follows are 32 T cell receptor beta chains derived from one specimen sequenced in a study of blood T cell repertoires in COVID-19. Clones were read by immunoSEQ multiplex PCR, and TCRdb kept only the in-frame ones, dropping some. The repertoire holds approximately 270,000 clones, with 70% to 90% as singletons. The sample taken for sequencing was peripheral blood. Every receptor here comes from a young man with active or convalescent COVID-19.

Of note for this clone: One end of the junction fails to match germline, which may point to a read error. The J gene is TRBJ1-3, the V gene TRBV2; D perhaps matches TRBD1 (6 bases). The germline gives CDR1 SNHLY, CDR2 FYNNEI. This CDR3 has 15 residues. The DNA for the CDR3 is TGTGCCAGCAATGAACGTCCAGGGGTGGGAAACACCATATATTTT. This codes for CASNERPGVGNTIYF.

This chain links TRBV27 with TRBJ1-1, with D tentatively TRBD1 (5 bases). This CDR3 region has 19 residues. CDR1 MNHEY and CDR2 SMNVEV come from the germline V gene (reference sequence). Between the trimmed V and J ends, which lost 3 bases and 1 base, there was a span of 24 bases. The CDR3 reads CASSLSGASGVIENTEAFF. CDR3 bases: TGTGCCAGCAGTTTGTCCGGGGCCAGCGGGGTAATCGAGAACACTGAAGCTTTCTTT.

This rearrangement joins TRBV18 to TRBJ1-5; D may be TRBD1 (5 bases). Germline CDR1 reads KGHSH; CDR2 reads LQKENI. V lost 5 bases and J lost 5, with 13 bases in between. The CDR3 spans 14 residues. Here the CDR3 DNA reads TGTGCCAGCTCAAGGCAGGGTGACGATCAGCCCCAGCATTTT. Residues: CASSRQGDDQPQHF.

The chain recombines TRBV4-3 with TRBJ2-2; 7 bases match TRBD2. The CDR3 is 16 residues long. Germline values: CDR1 LGHNA, CDR2 YSLEER. Trimming cost V 0 bases and J 5 bases; bases outside gene matches: 6. CDR3: CASSQDVAGETGELFF. For the CDR3, the DNA is TGCGCCAGCAGCCAAGATGTTGCGGGAGAAACCGGGGAGCTGTTTTTT.

The chain recombines TRBV7-2 with TRBJ1-1; possible D gene TRBD1, 5 bases. Trimming cost V 4 bases and J 7 bases, with 16 bases left between them. This CDR3 has 14 residues. CDR1 is SGHTA, CDR2 FQGNSA, per germline. For the CDR3, the DNA is TGTGCCAGCAGCTCATACAGACAGCCGATTGAAGCTTTCTTT. Amino acids: CASSSYRQPIEAFF.

The chain carries TRBV3-1 (or the pseudogene TRBV3-2) and TRBJ1-2, with a possible D match to TRBD1 (5 bases). V lost 1 base and J 6 bases, leaving 15 bases between the germline ends. Germline lookup yields CDR1 LGHDT and CDR2 YNNKEL (reference sequence). The CDR3 length is 15 residues. In DNA, the CDR3 is TGTGCCAGCAGCCAAGCGGAGGGGAGGGTAAATGGCTACACCTTC. Amino acids: CASSQAEGRVNGYTF.

This rearrangement joins TRBV10-3 to TRBJ2-7; D is uncertain. Germline loops: CDR1 ENHRY, CDR2 SYGVKD. V was shortened by 1 base and J by 0 bases, with 7 bases between the two germline ends. The CDR3 is made up of 14 amino acids. The CDR3 region is CAISELGDSYEQYF. CDR3 nucleotides: TGTGCCATCAGTGAGTTGGGCGACTCCTACGAGCAGTACTTC.

The V and J genes are TRBV20-1 and TRBJ1-2; 7 bases agree with TRBD1. This CDR3 is 14 amino acids long. V lost 3 bases, J lost 0 bases, and 4 bases stayed unmatched. CDR1 is DFQATT and CDR2 is SNEGSKA in the germline V gene (reference sequence). The CDR3 spells CSASNRGANYGYTF. The CDR3 DNA follows: TGCAGTGCTAGTAACAGGGGAGCTAACTATGGCTACACCTTC.

The chain links TRBV2 to TRBJ1-3, with D possibly TRBD1 on 5 matching bases. Germline V gene lookup returns CDR1 SNHLY and CDR2 FYNNEI. CDR3 length: 16 residues. The V gene lost 1 base and the J gene lost 0 bases, with 10 bases spanning the gap. The CDR3 nucleotides read TGTGCCAGCAGTGAAGGGGGCCCCTTCTCTGGAAACACCATATATTTT. Residues: CASSEGGPFSGNTIYF.

The chain combines TRBV25-1 with TRBJ1-1; D perhaps matches TRBD1 (6 bases). The V gene's germline CDR1 is MGHDK and CDR2 SYGVNS. The CDR3 sequence is 13 residues long. Between the trimmed V and J ends, which lost 6 bases and 2 bases, there was a span of 10 bases. The CDR3 nucleotides are TGTGCCAGCAGAGACAGGTCTAACACTGAAGCTTTCTTT. Translating it yields CASRDRSNTEAFF.

The chain uses TRBV28 and TRBJ1-1, with D hard to call. Germline V CDR1 and CDR2: MDHEN, SYDVKM. The CDR3 runs 12 residues. The V end was cut by 2 bases, the J end by 7 bases, with 8 bases between. CDR3 bases: TGTGCCAGCAGTTTAGTCCGAGTTGAAGCTTTCTTT. Protein: CASSLVRVEAFF.

V and J are TRBV27 and TRBJ1-1, with D unresolved. Trimming left V 4 bases short and J 1 base short, with 7 bases between. The CDR3 contains 13 residues. CDR1 and CDR2 (germline): MNHEY, SMNVEV (reference sequence). CDR3 region: CASSYRSNTEAFF. CDR3 nucleotide sequence: TGTGCCAGCAGTTACCGGTCGAACACTGAAGCTTTCTTT.

The CDR3 is CASSISLDSTNEQFF. In DNA form, the CDR3 reads TGTGCCAGTAGTATTTCGCTGGACAGCACCAATGAGCAGTTCTTC. V gene TRBV19 combines with J gene TRBJ2-1, with D possibly being TRBD1 (6 bases). V was trimmed by 3 bases and J by 6 bases, leaving 15 bases between them. CDR1 and CDR2 from the germline V gene are LNHDA and SQIVND (reference sequence). CDR3 size: 15 residues.

The rearrangement joins TRBV7-2 to TRBJ1-1; D ambiguous. This CDR3 spans 16 amino acids. The V end was cut by 4 bases, the J end by 4 bases, with 19 bases between. Germline V gene sequence: CDR1 SGHTA, CDR2 FQGNSA. CDR3: CASSSPLGGLSTEAFF. Here the CDR3 DNA reads TGTGCCAGCAGCTCCCCCCTAGGTGGGTTGTCCACTGAAGCTTTCTTT.

The J gene is TRBJ1-5, the V gene TRBV29-1, with D uncertain. CDR1 and CDR2 from the germline V gene are SQVTM and ANQGSEA. Trimming removed 4 bases at V and 0 bases at J, with 7 bases between. The CDR3 contains 13 residues. The CDR3 DNA follows: TGCAGCGTTGCACAGTCTAGCAATCAGCCCCAGCATTTT. Protein: CSVAQSSNQPQHF.

The rearrangement joins TRBV2 to TRBJ2-1, with 8 nucleotides matching TRBD2. The trim removed 3 bases at V and 10 bases at J, leaving 5 bases unmatched. The CDR3 covers 13 residues. Germline V gene data show CDR1 as SNHLY and CDR2 as FYNNEI. The CDR3 here is CASSDGLAWEQFF. The CDR3 DNA reads as TGTGCCAGCAGTGATGGACTAGCATGGGAGCAGTTCTTC.

This clone was recorded only once. The chain combines TRBV4-1 with TRBJ2-1, with 11 bases that match TRBD2. This CDR3 has 15 amino acids. Germline CDR1 and CDR2: MGHRA and YSYEKL. Trimming removed 4 bases from V and 7 bases from J; junction bases left unmatched: 6. The CDR3 DNA follows: TGCGCCAGCAGCCTAGCGGGAGGGCCTGGAAATGAGCAGTTCTTC. As protein: CASSLAGGPGNEQFF.

This sequence joins TRBV5-1 and TRBJ1-2; TRBD1 aligns across 7 bases. The ends lost 0 bases at V and 4 bases at J; junction bases unmatched: 6. CDR1 and CDR2 from the germline V gene are SGHRS and YFSETQ. The CDR3 totals 15 residues. The CDR3 nucleotides read TGCGCCAGCAGCTTGGAGGGGGCGCGGAGCTATGGCTACACCTTC. It specifies CASSLEGARSYGYTF.

The rearrangement uses TRBV6-5 and TRBJ1-1, with 8 bases that match TRBD1. The CDR3 sequence is 14 residues long. The ends lost 6 bases at V and 7 bases at J; junction bases unmatched: 10. Germline V gene data show CDR1 as MNHEY and CDR2 as SVGAGI. CDR3 protein: CASSRTGGMDEAFF. CDR3 coding DNA: TGTGCCAGCAGCCGTACAGGGGGAATGGATGAAGCTTTCTTT.

CDR3 loop: CATSREVAMAEAFF. Here the CDR3 DNA reads TGTGCCACCAGCAGAGAGGTGGCCATGGCTGAAGCTTTCTTT. The J gene is TRBJ1-1, the V gene TRBV15, with D hard to call. Germline CDR1 reads LNHNV; CDR2 reads YYDKDF (reference sequence). V lost 0 bases, J lost 6 bases, and 11 bases lay in between. This CDR3 is 14 amino acids long.

The chain couples TRBV7-2 to TRBJ2-7; 7 bases align to TRBD1. Germline V gene data show CDR1 as SGHTA and CDR2 as FQGNSA. CDR3 length equals 15 residues. The trim removed 2 bases at V and 3 bases at J, leaving 7 bases unmatched. The CDR3 nucleotides read TGTGCCAGCAGCTTATCCGGACAGGCCTTCTACGAGCAGTACTTC. Its protein product is CASSLSGQAFYEQYF.

The chain carries TRBV9 and TRBJ2-3; 8 bases agree with TRBD2. The junction had 7 bases not matched to a gene; V was cut back by 3 bases and J by 4 bases. Per germline, CDR1 SGDLS and CDR2 YYNGEE. The CDR3 runs to 15 residues. The CDR3 reads CASSAGLEISDTQYF. CDR3 bases: TGTGCCAGCAGCGCGGGACTAGAGATCTCAGATACGCAGTATTTT.

V gene TRBV28 combines with J gene TRBJ2-7; D gene ambiguous. This CDR3 comprises 12 residues. Trimming left V 0 bases short and J 7 bases short, with 7 bases between. Germline V gene lookup returns CDR1 MDHEN and CDR2 SYDVKM. The CDR3, as DNA: TGTGCCAGCAGTTTATGGAACGGTGAGCAGTACTTC. Its protein product is CASSLWNGEQYF. The full variable domain, with the rest looked up from reference TRBV28 and TRBJ2-7, is DVKVTQSSRYLVKRTGEKVFLECVQDMDHENMFWYRQDPGLGLRLIYFSYDVKMKEKGDIPEGYSVSREKKERFSLILESASTNQTSMYLCASSLWNGEQYFGPGTRLTVT.

This clone was counted at least ten times. The V and J genes are TRBV28 and TRBJ1-1; no definite D call. V was trimmed by 3 bases and J by 6 bases, leaving 11 bases between them. The CDR3 runs to 13 residues. The germline gives CDR1 MDHEN, CDR2 SYDVKM. This CDR3 is CASSFIGSAEAFF. DNA of the CDR3: TGTGCCAGCAGTTTTATCGGGTCGGCTGAAGCTTTCTTT. Together with reference TRBV28 and TRBJ1-1, the CDR3 gives the full variable domain: DVKVTQSSRYLVKRTGEKVFLECVQDMDHENMFWYRQDPGLGLRLIYFSYDVKMKEKGDIPEGYSVSREKKERFSLILESASTNQTSMYLCASSFIGSAEAFFGQGTRLTVV.

The rearrangement joins TRBV27 to TRBJ2-5; TRBD2 agrees at 10 bases. Germline lookup yields CDR1 MNHEY and CDR2 SMNVEV (reference sequence). V gave up 4 bases and J gave up 5 bases; unmatched junction bases: 7. CDR3 length equals 15 residues. In nucleotides, the CDR3 is TGTGCCAGCAGTTATACTAGCGGGGCTAGGGAGACCCAGTACTTC. It encodes CASSYTSGARETQYF.

V usage is TRBV5-8 and J usage is TRBJ2-2, with D possibly TRBD2 on 7 matching bases. The germline V and J ends were trimmed by 0 bases and 5 bases, with 14 bases remaining between them. Per the germline V gene, CDR1 is SGHTS and CDR2 is YDEGEE. This CDR3 is built from 16 residues. The CDR3 DNA follows: TGTGCCAGCAGCTTGGCCGCGGGGGCGCGGACCGGGGAGCTGTTTTTT. This sequence encodes CASSLAAGARTGELFF.

V usage is TRBV24-1 and J usage is TRBJ2-3; TRBD2 matches at 10 bases. In germline, CDR1 is KGHDR, CDR2 SFDVKD. This CDR3 is 14 amino acids long. Trimming took 7 bases from V and 5 from J; bases not matched to a gene: 5. DNA of the CDR3: TGTGCCACCAGCGCTAGCGGGAGTGTAGATACGCAGTATTTT. This gives the protein CATSASGSVDTQYF.

This chain uses TRBV6-4 with TRBJ2-1; 13 bases are a match to TRBD2. The CDR3 contains 15 residues. J was trimmed by 6 bases and V by 4 bases; bases with no gene match: 3. Germline lookup yields CDR1 MRHNA and CDR2 SNTAGT. DNA of the CDR3: TGTGCCAGCAGTGCCCGGACTAGCGGGAGCAATGAGCAGTTCTTC. Its translation is CASSARTSGSNEQFF.

CDR3 loop: CASSLRGGNIQYF. The CDR3 bases are TGTGCCAGCAGCTTGAGGGGGGGGAACATTCAGTACTTC. The chain couples TRBV11-2 to TRBJ2-4; a possible D gene is TRBD2 (7 bases). V lost 3 bases and J 7 bases, leaving 10 bases between the germline ends. CDR3 length: 13 residues. Germline CDR1 and CDR2: SGHAT and FQNNGV. The full variable domain, rest sourced from reference TRBV11-2 and TRBJ2-4, is EAGVAQSPRYKIIEKRQSVAFWCNPISGHATLYWYQQILGQGPKLLIQFQNNGVVDDSQLPKDRFSAERLKGVDSTLKIQPAKLEDSAVYLCASSLRGGNIQYFGAGTRLSVL.

DNA of the CDR3: TGCGCCAGCAGCTTTACAACGAACACCGGGGAGCTGTTTTTT. It specifies CASSFTTNTGELFF. The chain has TRBV5-1 and TRBJ2-2; D is uncertain. The V end was cut by 2 bases, the J end by 0 bases, with 5 bases between. This CDR3 is 14 amino acids long. Germline V gene sequence: CDR1 SGHRS, CDR2 YFSETQ. The whole variable domain, filled in from reference TRBV5-1 and TRBJ2-2, reads KAGVTQTPRYLIKTRGQQVTLSCSPISGHRSVSWYQQTPGQGLQFLFEYFSETQRNKGNFPGRFSGRQFSNSRSEMNVSTLELGDSALYLCASSFTTNTGELFFGEGSRLTVL.

The CDR3 region has the DNA TGTGCCAGCAGTGACCACCGGGGGGGTTCGGGTTCACCCCTCCACTTT. Its translation is CASSDHRGGSGSPLHF. This sequence joins TRBV25-1 and TRBJ1-6, with D maybe TRBD1 (5 bases). Trimming took off 3 bases at V and 9 bases at J, with 18 bases between the two ends. The CDR3 is 16 residues long. CDR1 and CDR2 (germline): MGHDK, SYGVNS.

The V gene is TRBV6-1, the J gene TRBJ1-3, with TRBD1 identical over 12 bases. The germline CDR1 and CDR2 sequences are MNHNS and SASEGT. CDR3 size: 16 residues. With V trimmed by 4 bases and J by 3 bases, 4 bases remained unmatched. CDR3 protein: CASSGRDRGLGNTIYF. Here the CDR3 DNA reads TGTGCCAGCAGTGGCCGGGACAGGGGGCTTGGAAACACCATATATTTT.